The TCR beta chain under discussion was sequenced for a study of blood T cell repertoires in COVID-19. In the study overall: In each case, the material was cDNA or gDNA derived from T cells, B-cell-depleted T cells, or PBMCs.

Data came from immunoSEQ multiplex PCR; TCRdb stores just in-frame clones and leaves some out. Here the sample spans roughly 200,000 clones, less than 80% being singletons. V was shortened by 3 bases and J by 7 bases, with 10 bases between the two germline ends. The CDR3 is made up of 13 amino acids. Germline V gives CDR1 PRHDT, CDR2 FYEKMQ (reference sequence). Only a few counts were recorded for this clone. This receptor was obtained from a man in his forties or fifties who had recovered from COVID-19. Sequenced: peripheral blood. V and J are TRBV13 and TRBJ2-1; D gene unclear. CDR3 sequence: CASSFSPANEQFF. CDR3 sequence (DNA): TGTGCCAGCAGCTTTAGCCCCGCGAATGAGCAGTTCTTC.